These T cell receptor beta chains were read from a single sample in a study of CXCR3-negative and CXCR3-positive naive CD8 T cells. From its re-call of the 5' RACE reads, TCRdb lists each CDR3 protein once, without DNA. Reported are around 34,000 distinct CDR3 sequences; the ten largest clones contain more than 12%. Sample: memory CD8+ T cells from blood. The receptors come from a human donor in good health. Some clones in this sample may be carry-over from other donors' samples. The CDR3 runs from the conserved cysteine through the conserved F or W. For some rows the clone size is stated as once, few or many, or as a class when expanded; others skip it.

CDR3	V	size	J
CASSFFDPGPRQETQYF	TRBV12-3/TRBV12-4	NA	TRBJ2-5
CASSPGRTGGNTIYF	TRBV4-3	NA	TRBJ1-3
CASSRGLAGVNEQFF	TRBV11-2	NA	TRBJ2-1
CASSGTNTEAFF	TRBV11-3	medium-sized	TRBJ1-1
CSVDRAGVAFF	TRBV29-1	NA	TRBJ1-1
CASSIVNYLTGELFF	TRBV12-3/TRBV12-4	NA	TRBJ2-2
CASSPLPGGSNQPQHF	TRBV27	NA	TRBJ1-5
CSVGRVGELFF	TRBV29-1	NA	TRBJ2-2
CASSDRGLGYGYTF	TRBV5-6	NA	TRBJ1-2
CAIRVGGAYYEQYF	TRBV10-3	NA	TRBJ2-7
CASSFPEYTDTQYF	TRBV12-3/TRBV12-4	NA	TRBJ2-3
CASSQGPSGGPYNEQFF	TRBV4-3	NA	TRBJ2-1
CASSQDRAYNEQFF	TRBV4-3	NA	TRBJ2-1
CSARVPLAYTREETQYF	TRBV20-1	NA	TRBJ2-5
CANSLDRDYMNTEAFF	TRBV12-3/TRBV12-4	NA	TRBJ1-1
CASSPPGYQETQYF	TRBV28	NA	TRBJ2-5
CSARDLAVTGELFF	TRBV20-1	NA	TRBJ2-2
CASGGDHYGYTF	TRBV11-2	NA	TRBJ1-2
CSARYQSDYEQYF	TRBV20-1	NA	TRBJ2-7
CASSLRDSPYEQYF	TRBV7-9	NA	TRBJ2-7
CSVEGLAGATDTQYF	TRBV29-1	NA	TRBJ2-3
CASSAGQGVTEAFF	TRBV27	NA	TRBJ1-1
CASTPLGEAYEQYF	TRBV27	NA	TRBJ2-7
CASSLPGESEKLFF	TRBV3-1	NA	TRBJ1-4
CASSLEASIVLMAEAFF	TRBV7-2	NA	TRBJ1-1
CASSLIQGTGELFF	TRBV11-3	NA	TRBJ2-2
CSVATGVTEAFF	TRBV20-1	NA	TRBJ1-1
CASSLKGQGLYEQYF	TRBV27	NA	TRBJ2-7
CASSQRTGEADTQYF	TRBV4-2	NA	TRBJ2-3
CASSFPRGQGVF	TRBV13	NA	TRBJ2-1
CASSEARPIYGYTF	TRBV6-1	NA	TRBJ1-2
CASSPTGTSGGPPYNEQFF	TRBV7-6	NA	TRBJ2-1
CSVWLAGVQETQYF	TRBV29-1	NA	TRBJ2-5
CASSDGTGADTQYF	TRBV6-4	NA	TRBJ2-3
CASSPDRGSYNEQFF	TRBV4-3	NA	TRBJ2-1
CSVLTGSSYEQYF	TRBV29-1	NA	TRBJ2-7
CASSQVLASDYYEQYF	TRBV4-1	NA	TRBJ2-7
CASSLVGLDEQFF	TRBV7-2	NA	TRBJ2-1
CASSIGAAGTGELFF	TRBV19	NA	TRBJ2-2
CASSPTATGYEQYF	TRBV28	NA	TRBJ2-7
CASGSGEWNEQFF	TRBV5-4	NA	TRBJ2-1
CASSFPGRGYEQFF	TRBV12-3/TRBV12-4	NA	TRBJ2-1
CASSQIRGTRATQYF	TRBV4-1	NA	TRBJ2-5
CASSQELGENTGELFF	TRBV4-2	NA	TRBJ2-2
CASTAQPLGSGYTF	TRBV6-6	NA	TRBJ1-2
CASSSMTKHEQFF	TRBV6-2/TRBV6-3	NA	TRBJ2-1